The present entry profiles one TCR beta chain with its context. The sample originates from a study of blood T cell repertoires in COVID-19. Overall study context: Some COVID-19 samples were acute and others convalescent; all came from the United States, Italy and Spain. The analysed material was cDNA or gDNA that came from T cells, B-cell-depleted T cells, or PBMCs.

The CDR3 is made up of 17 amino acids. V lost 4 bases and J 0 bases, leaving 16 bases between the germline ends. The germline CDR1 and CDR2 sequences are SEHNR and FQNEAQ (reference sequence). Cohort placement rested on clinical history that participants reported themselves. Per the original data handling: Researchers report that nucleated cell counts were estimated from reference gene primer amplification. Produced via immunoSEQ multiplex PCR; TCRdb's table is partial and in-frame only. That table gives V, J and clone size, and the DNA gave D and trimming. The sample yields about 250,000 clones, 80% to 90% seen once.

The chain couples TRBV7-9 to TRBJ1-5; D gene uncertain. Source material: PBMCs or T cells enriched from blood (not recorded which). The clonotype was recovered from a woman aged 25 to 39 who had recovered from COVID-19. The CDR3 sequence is CASSSARLGDSNQPQHF. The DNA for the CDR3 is TGTGCCAGCAGCTCCGCCCGTCTGGGAGATAGCAATCAGCCCCAGCATTTT. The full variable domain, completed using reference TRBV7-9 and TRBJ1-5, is DTGVSQNPRHKITKRGQNVTFRCDPISEHNRLYWYRQTLGQGPEFLTYFQNEAQLEKSRLLSDRFSAERPKGSFSTLEIQRTEQGDSAMYLCASSSARLGDSNQPQHFGDGTRLSIL.